This entry concerns a single T cell receptor (beta chain). The data were produced by immunoSEQ multiplex PCR, yet TCRdb's version contains in-frame clones alone and is incomplete. The sample carries hundreds of thousands of clones, 70% to 80% recorded once. This CDR3 has 20 amino acids. The V end lost 0 bases, the J end lost 0 bases, and 21 bases lay between the germline ends. Germline CDR1 reads SGHDN; CDR2 reads FVKESK. This sample is part of a study of shared T cell receptors in the human thymus. These data also featured in a second study, about human thymus T cells. That source adds: Corrective surgery for congenital heart defects was being performed on the healthy Finnish infants who were the donors. Thymus was obtained from resections taken during corrective heart surgery. Repertoires sampled from thymus and blood appeared biased in V and J gene usage. Thymic TCR repertoires of unrelated people reportedly overlapped highly.

The sequenced sample was thymocytes. The receptor's source is a boy in the first two years of life with a congenital heart defect. This sequence joins TRBV14 and TRBJ1-3, with a weak D call TRBD1 (6 bases). CDR3 in DNA: TGTGCCAGCAGCCAAGAACCCAGGGGCAGGGCAGATAGCTCTGGAAACACCATATATTTT. This sequence encodes CASSQEPRGRADSSGNTIYF.